This TCR beta chain originates from a study of blood T cell repertoires in COVID-19. Study at large: Material from acute and convalescent COVID-19 was sourced from the United States, Italy and Spain. Sample material is recorded as cDNA or gDNA derived from T cells, B-cell-depleted T cells, or PBMCs.

As handled by the study authors: The authors estimated nucleated cell counts from reference gene primer amplification. Profiled with immunoSEQ multiplex PCR; TCRdb holds only in-frame clones, not every one. The V and J calls and clone size come from that table; D and trimming were worked out from the DNA. The sample has tens of thousands of clones; over 75% are singletons. This CDR3 is 15 amino acids long. Germline CDR1 and CDR2: SQVTM and ANQGSEA. With 0 bases clipped from V and 0 bases from J, the junction kept 4 bases outside the gene matches. The sequencing input was peripheral blood. V usage is TRBV29-1 and J usage is TRBJ1-2; 7 positions match TRBD1. The receptor's source is a woman aged 55-75 years with acute or convalescent COVID-19. The CDR3 region has the DNA TGCAGCGTTGAAGATCCAGGGACAGCTAACTATGGCTACACCTTC. Its protein is CSVEDPGTANYGYTF. The variable domain in full, with the rest retrieved from reference TRBV29-1 and TRBJ1-2, is SAVISQKPSRDICQRGTSLTIQCQVDSQVTMMFWYRQQPGQSLTLIATANQGSEATYESGFVIDKFPISRPNLTFSTLTVSNMSPEDSSIYLCSVEDPGTANYGYTFGSGTRLTVV.